This T cell receptor beta chain emerged from a study of CD4 T cells in relation to SARS-CoV-2 and coronaviruses. On the study more broadly: ViraFEST: approximately 10-day antigen culture of PBMCs, then TCR beta CDR3 sequencing.

The sample holds a few counts of this clone. The antigen is undetermined. Profiled with immunoSEQ multiplex PCR; TCRdb holds only in-frame clones, not every one. Of some 14,000 clones listed, around 74% are singletons. Trimming left V 2 bases short and J 3 bases short, with 16 bases between. Germline loops: CDR1 MNHEY, CDR2 SVGEGT. This CDR3 region has 16 residues. Before the COVID-19 pandemic, during about 2010-2018, CD4+ T cells were taken from unexposed donors. The cells were cultured for 9 to 11 days before CD4+ T cells were isolated. This chain links TRBV6-2 or TRBV6-3 with TRBJ1-1, with D unclear. The specimen was CD4+ T cells from PBMCs, cultured in vitro. The sequence was obtained from a human donor in good health. In nucleotides, the CDR3 is TGTGCCAGCAGTTACACATCCATGCCCTGGGACACTGAAGCTTTCTTT. Translating gives CASSYTSMPWDTEAFF.